A single sample gave rise to the 5 T cell receptor beta chains below, sequenced in a study of shared clonotypes between healthy human individuals. TCRdb keeps only in-frame clones here, not all; method: immunoSEQ multiplex PCR. The sample lists about 2.4 million clones; around 94% were seen once. The sequencing sample was made of naive CD4+ T cells sorted from blood. Described subset: CD45RA+ positively selected. The origin of the receptors is a young man in good health.

The rearrangement uses TRBV6-1 and TRBJ1-3; D unclear. The CDR3 consists of 14 residues. V lost 2 bases and J 0 bases, leaving 5 bases between the germline ends. Germline CDR1 is MNHNS and CDR2 is SASEGT. CDR3 sequence (DNA): TGTGCCAGCAGTGAACCAGCCTCTGGAAACACCATATATTTT. This codes for CASSEPASGNTIYF.

As concerns this clone: The sample contains more than one DNA sequence encoding this CDR3. This sequence joins TRBV7-2 and TRBJ2-7; D is ambiguous. Germline-derived CDR1 and CDR2 are SGHTA and FQGNSA. V lost 0 bases and J lost 3, with 6 bases in between. The CDR3 spans 13 residues. The CDR3: CASSLAAGYEQYF. The CDR3, as DNA: TGTGCCAGCAGCTTAGCCGCAGGCTACGAGCAGTACTTC. The whole variable domain, remainder taken from reference TRBV7-2 and TRBJ2-7, is GAGVSQSPSNKVTEKGKDVELRCDPISGHTALYWYRQSLGQGLEFLIYFQGNSAPDKSGLPSDRFSAERTGGSVSTLTIQRTQQEDSAVYLCASSLAAGYEQYFGPGTRLTVT.

The chain joins TRBV19 to TRBJ2-7, with 12 bases matching TRBD2. The CDR3 runs to 15 residues. V lost 3 bases to trimming and J lost 7 bases; unmatched junction nucleotides: 7. Germline-derived CDR1 and CDR2 are LNHDA and SQIVND (reference sequence). The CDR3 nucleotides read TGTGCCAGTAGTATTCTAGCGGGAGGGCCTCGAGAGCAGTACTTC. Protein product: CASSILAGGPREQYF.

The J gene is TRBJ2-5, the V gene TRBV21-1; no DNA check was done on the table's D call, TRBD1. TRBV21-1 corresponds to a pseudogene. This CDR3 has 13 residues. In DNA form, the CDR3 reads TGTGCCAGCAGTGAGACAGGGACGGAGACCCAGTACTTC. Residues: CASSETGTETQYF.

The chain joins TRBV9 to TRBJ2-7; D may be TRBD1 (6 bases). This CDR3 contains 16 residues. Looked up from germline, CDR1 is SGDLS and CDR2 is YYNGEE. Deletions cut 4 bases from V and 0 bases from J, with 17 bases between. CDR3 in DNA: TGTGCCAGCAGCATTCCACGGGACAATATCTCCTACGAGCAGTACTTC. Its translation: CASSIPRDNISYEQYF.